This T cell receptor (beta chain) appears in the sequencing data of a study of high-grade serous ovarian cancer treatment subgroups. General observations from the study: Only CDR3 was analyzed; CDR1 and CDR2 were not.

Tumor samples were obtained before definitive surgery or chemotherapy. The V gene end was trimmed by 5 bases and the J gene end by 5 bases; junction bases not matched to a gene: 5. CDR3 length equals 13 residues. Germline values: CDR1 SGHTA, CDR2 FQGNSA. For this clone: Its antigen remains unknown.

This table comes from immunoSEQ multiplex PCR, and its TCRdb copy is limited to in-frame clones, with some not included. The sample shows about 15,000 clones, approximately 71% of them seen only once. This chain joins TRBV7-2 and TRBJ2-5; 7 bases are shared with TRBD1. Sequencing was carried out using tumor tissue. The clonotype comes from a human donor with high-grade serous ovarian cancer. As DNA, the CDR3 is TGTGCCAGCAGCCGAGGACAGGCGGAGACCCAGTACTTC. It is translated as CASSRGQAETQYF. The full variable domain, rest sourced from reference TRBV7-2 and TRBJ2-5, is GAGVSQSPSNKVTEKGKDVELRCDPISGHTALYWYRQSLGQGLEFLIYFQGNSAPDKSGLPSDRFSAERTGGSVSTLTIQRTQQEDSAVYLCASSRGQAETQYFGPGTRLLVL.